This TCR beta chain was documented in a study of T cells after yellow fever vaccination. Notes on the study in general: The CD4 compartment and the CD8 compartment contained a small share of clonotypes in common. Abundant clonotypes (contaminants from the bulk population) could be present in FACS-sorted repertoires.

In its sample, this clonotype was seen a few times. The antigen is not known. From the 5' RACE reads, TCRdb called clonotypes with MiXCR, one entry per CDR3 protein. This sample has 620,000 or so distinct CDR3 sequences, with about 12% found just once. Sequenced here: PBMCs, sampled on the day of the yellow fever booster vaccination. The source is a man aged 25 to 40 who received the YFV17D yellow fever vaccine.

The CDR3 nucleotides are TGTGCCTGGAGTGTACCCTCTGGGGCCAACGTCCTGACTTTC. Translation gives CAWSVPSGANVLTF. V usage is TRBV30 and J usage is TRBJ2-6; D remains unclear. Between the trimmed V and J ends, which lost 0 bases and 0 bases, there was a span of 3 bases. This CDR3 has 14 amino acids. Germline lookup yields CDR1 GTSNPN and CDR2 SVGIG (reference sequence).